This entry lists 26 T cell receptor beta chains sequenced from one sample in a study of cytomegalovirus exposure and HLA in healthy donors. PCR employed 60 Vbeta and 13 Jbeta primers. The protocol was immunoSEQ multiplex PCR, while the TCRdb copy is restricted to in-frame clones and leaves out a portion. The table shows fewer than 200,000 clones, with 80% occurring only once. The sequenced material came from PBMCs. Receptors originate from a middle-aged man in good health and CMV-seronegative.

The chain has TRBV29-1 and TRBJ2-5; a weak D match, TRBD2 (6 bases). V shed 4 bases and J shed 5 bases, with 14 bases lying between them. In germline, CDR1 is SQVTM, CDR2 ANQGSEA. The CDR3 consists of 13 residues. The CDR3: CSVAQDGRETQYF. DNA of the CDR3: TGCAGCGTTGCCCAGGATGGGAGGGAGACCCAGTACTTC. Filled out from reference TRBV29-1 and TRBJ2-5, the complete variable domain reads SAVISQKPSRDICQRGTSLTIQCQVDSQVTMMFWYRQQPGQSLTLIATANQGSEATYESGFVIDKFPISRPNLTFSTLTVSNMSPEDSSIYLCSVAQDGRETQYFGPGTRLLVL.

The rearrangement links TRBV10-1 to TRBJ1-2, with no clear D. Germline V gives CDR1 WNHNN, CDR2 SYGVQD (reference sequence). The V gene lost 0 bases and the J gene lost 2 bases, with 10 bases spanning the gap. There are 15 residues in the CDR3. The CDR3 loop reads CASSESIPRNYGYTF. DNA for the CDR3: TGCGCCAGCAGTGAGTCGATACCGCGAAACTATGGCTACACCTTC.

The chain is built from TRBV7-2 and TRBJ1-1; a weak D match, TRBD1 (5 bases). Trimming pared 8 bases from V and 5 bases from J, leaving 18 bases between. The CDR3 covers 14 residues. Per the germline V gene, CDR1 is SGHTA and CDR2 is FQGNSA. In DNA form, the CDR3 reads TGTGCCAGCCGATCGGGGGGAGGCGGAACTGAAGCTTTCTTT. It yields the protein CASRSGGGGTEAFF.

This clone was detected a few times. The V call is TRBV4-1, the J call TRBJ2-3; D may be TRBD1 (6 bases). The V end was cut by 0 bases, the J end by 4 bases, with 14 bases between. CDR1 and CDR2 from the germline V gene are MGHRA and YSYEKL. CDR3 length: 16 amino acids. CDR3: CASSQDVRGYSDTQYF. Written as DNA, the CDR3 is TGCGCCAGCAGCCAAGATGTCAGGGGTTATTCAGATACGCAGTATTTT.

V is TRBV27 and J is TRBJ2-7; 11 nucleotides align to TRBD2. The CDR3 is 16 amino acids. The ends lost 2 bases at V and 7 bases at J; junction bases unmatched: 10. In germline, CDR1 is MNHEY, CDR2 SMNVEV (reference sequence). CDR3 region: CASSLHGGLAGGEQYF. In DNA form, the CDR3 reads TGTGCCAGCAGTTTACATGGCGGTCTAGCGGGAGGTGAGCAGTACTTC.

The chain uses TRBV5-4 and TRBJ2-7; a possible D gene is TRBD2 (7 bases). There are 15 residues in the CDR3. The ends were cut back, 3 bases at V and 3 bases at J, with 16 bases in the middle. Per germline, CDR1 SGHNT and CDR2 YYREEE (reference sequence). The CDR3 DNA reads as TGTGCCAGCAGCTACGTTGCGGGGGCATACTACGAGCAGTACTTC. As protein: CASSYVAGAYYEQYF.

The rearrangement joins TRBV7-9 to TRBJ1-2; maybe TRBD1 (6 bases). V lost 1 base to trimming and J lost 7 bases, with 13 bases between them. Germline lookup yields CDR1 SEHNR and CDR2 FQNEAQ (reference sequence). The CDR3 is 14 residues long. This CDR3 is CASSLEQGSFGYTF. The CDR3 bases are TGTGCCAGCAGCTTAGAACAGGGAAGTTTTGGCTACACCTTC.

The chain combines TRBV30 with TRBJ1-2; D possibly corresponds to TRBD1 (5 bases). The V gene lost 4 bases and the J gene lost 4 bases, with 16 bases spanning the gap. Germline assignment: CDR1 GTSNPN and CDR2 SVGIG (reference sequence). The CDR3 has 14 amino acids. The CDR3 loop reads CAWNGGDAAYGYTF. The CDR3 nucleotides read TGTGCCTGGAACGGGGGGGACGCAGCCTATGGCTACACCTTC.

The chain joins TRBV6-5 to TRBJ2-2, with D possibly matching TRBD1 (7 bases). Germline V gene data show CDR1 as MNHEY and CDR2 as SVGAGI. CDR3 length equals 16 residues. V shed 4 bases and J shed 4 bases, with 16 bases lying between them. In DNA form, the CDR3 reads TGTGCCAGCAGTTCCAGACAGGGACTGGGCACCGGGGAGCTGTTTTTT. Its protein product is CASSSRQGLGTGELFF.

V gene TRBV14 combines with J gene TRBJ2-7; D is possibly TRBD2 (5 bases). Germline loops: CDR1 SGHDN, CDR2 FVKESK. This CDR3 is 16 amino acids long. Trimming stripped 4 bases from V and 4 bases from J, with 20 bases between. The CDR3 sequence is CASSLGTVVGKYEQYF. The CDR3 region has the DNA TGTGCCAGCAGCCTAGGTACGGTAGTCGGGAAGTACGAGCAGTACTTC.

V is TRBV5-5 and J is TRBJ2-3; the D gene is possibly TRBD2 (6 bases). V was pared by 3 bases and J by 0 bases, with 11 bases between. CDR3 length equals 15 residues. The germline V gene encodes CDR1 SGHKS and CDR2 YYEKEE (reference sequence). The CDR3 DNA reads as TGTGCCAGCAGCTGGGAGGACCGTAGCACAGATACGCAGTATTTT. Protein product: CASSWEDRSTDTQYF.

The chain joins TRBV10-3 to TRBJ2-3; D call uncertain. The CDR3 runs 13 residues. The germline V gene has CDR1 ENHRY and CDR2 SYGVKD. With 6 bases removed from V and 1 base from J, the gap between germline ends came to 8 bases. CDR3 region: CAIRDSRTDTQYF. CDR3 DNA: TGTGCCATCAGGGATAGCCGCACAGATACGCAGTATTTT.

The chain recombines TRBV18 with TRBJ1-1; the match to TRBD1 covers 9 bases. Trimming removed 5 bases from V and 4 bases from J; junction bases left unmatched: 2. The CDR3 consists of 13 residues. Per germline, CDR1 KGHSH and CDR2 LQKENI. The CDR3 is CASSTDRGTEAFF. The CDR3, as DNA: TGTGCCAGCTCAACGGACAGGGGCACTGAAGCTTTCTTT.

In this sample, this clone turned up once. The J gene is TRBJ2-1, the V gene TRBV4-1; 10 bases fit TRBD2. V dropped 2 bases and J dropped 8; count of bases not matched to a gene: 9. Germline loops: CDR1 MGHRA, CDR2 YSYEKL. The length of the CDR3 is 16 residues. Here the CDR3 DNA reads TGCGCCAGCAGCCAACCTAGGGCTAGCGGGAGATATGAGCAGTTCTTC. It translates to CASSQPRASGRYEQFF.

V usage is TRBV7-6 and J usage is TRBJ1-5; perhaps TRBD1 as D (5 bases). V lost 5 bases, J lost 4 bases, and 9 bases lay in between. This CDR3 has 13 amino acids. Germline V lookup: CDR1 SGHVS, CDR2 FNYEAQ. The CDR3 DNA is TGTGCCAGCAGCCCCGACAGTAATCAGCCCCAGCATTTT. This encodes CASSPDSNQPQHF.

The chain has TRBV9 and TRBJ2-1; 8 nucleotides agree with TRBD2. Per germline, CDR1 SGDLS and CDR2 YYNGEE. The junction had 9 bases not matched to a gene; V was cut back by 2 bases and J by 8 bases. This CDR3 comprises 15 residues. CDR3 DNA: TGTGCCAGCAGCGTGAGCCAGCGGGAGTGGGATGAGCAGTTCTTC. Its protein product is CASSVSQREWDEQFF. Using reference TRBV9 and TRBJ2-1 for the parts outside the CDR3, the full variable domain is DSGVTQTPKHLITATGQRVTLRCSPRSGDLSVYWYQQSLDQGLQFLIQYYNGEERAKGNILERFSAQQFPDLHSELNLSSLELGDSALYFCASSVSQREWDEQFFGPGTRLTVL.

The V call is TRBV5-1, the J call TRBJ2-5; 12 bases agree with TRBD2. The J segment lost 5 bases and the V segment lost 0 bases, leaving 8 bases of the junction unmatched. The CDR3 spans 17 residues. Germline lookup yields CDR1 SGHRS and CDR2 YFSETQ. In DNA form, the CDR3 reads TGCGCCAGCAGCTTGGGGGCTAGCGGGAGGGCCGGTGAGACCCAGTACTTC. It codes for CASSLGASGRAGETQYF.

The V gene is TRBV5-1, the J gene TRBJ1-1; perhaps TRBD1 as D (6 bases). With 4 bases removed from V and 1 base from J, the gap between germline ends came to 8 bases. CDR3 length: 13 amino acids. The germline CDR1 and CDR2 sequences are SGHRS and YFSETQ. CDR3 nucleotides: TGCGCCAGCAGCAAAGGGGGGAACACTGAAGCTTTCTTT. It specifies CASSKGGNTEAFF.

This sequence joins TRBV6-1 and TRBJ2-3; no clear D gene. V was clipped by 0 bases and J by 10 bases, with 14 bases between them. The CDR3 is made up of 14 amino acids. Germline lookup yields CDR1 MNHNS and CDR2 SASEGT. The CDR3 reads CASSEARVFTSQYF. CDR3 nucleotide sequence: TGTGCCAGCAGTGAAGCGCGAGTCTTTACGTCGCAGTATTTT.

This clone was found once. The genes are TRBV29-1 and TRBJ2-7; 7 bases align to TRBD1. The V gene's germline CDR1 is SQVTM and CDR2 ANQGSEA. V was clipped by 3 bases and J by 4 bases; unmatched bases: 6. The CDR3 is 13 amino acids. The CDR3 is CSVEDRLGYEQYF. In nucleotides, the CDR3 is TGCAGCGTTGAGGACAGGCTTGGTTACGAGCAGTACTTC.

This chain's CDR3 is CASSHRDTRNTIYF. Here the CDR3 DNA reads TGTGCCAGCAGCCACCGGGACACAAGAAACACCATATATTTT. This chain joins TRBV7-9 and TRBJ1-3; D is possibly TRBD1 (6 bases). The germline V gene encodes CDR1 SEHNR and CDR2 FQNEAQ (reference sequence). The CDR3 contains 14 residues. The V end was cut by 5 bases, the J end by 5 bases, with 13 bases between.

The chain couples TRBV19 to TRBJ1-5, with TRBD1 as a possible D gene (6 bases). Germline V gives CDR1 LNHDA, CDR2 SQIVND (reference sequence). Trimming left V 5 bases short and J 0 bases short, with 14 bases between. This CDR3 spans 16 amino acids. CDR3 protein: CASSPHPDSSNQPQHF. The CDR3 nucleotides read TGTGCCAGTAGTCCTCACCCGGACAGTAGCAATCAGCCCCAGCATTTT.

The sample holds a few counts of this clone. This chain connects TRBV5-4 to TRBJ2-5; D is ambiguous. CDR3 length: 15 amino acids. Germline V gives CDR1 SGHNT, CDR2 YYREEE (reference sequence). The germline V and J ends were trimmed by 0 bases and 3 bases, with 12 bases remaining between them. Here the CDR3 reads CASSLESKSKETQYF. The CDR3 coding sequence is TGTGCCAGCAGCTTGGAGTCTAAGAGTAAAGAGACCCAGTACTTC. The full variable domain, completed using reference TRBV5-4 and TRBJ2-5, is ETGVTQSPTHLIKTRGQQVTLRCSSQSGHNTVSWYQQALGQGPQFIFQYYREEENGRGNFPPRFSGLQFPNYSSELNVNALELDDSALYLCASSLESKSKETQYFGPGTRLLVL.

J is TRBJ2-2 and V is TRBV11-3; 7 positions agree with TRBD2. Germline-derived CDR1 and CDR2 are SGHNT and YENEEA. The junction had 10 bases not matched to a gene; V was cut back by 4 bases and J by 5 bases. The CDR3 loop spans 16 amino acids. The CDR3, as DNA: TGTGCCAGCAGCTACCTGAGAAGCGGGACTACCGGGGAGCTGTTTTTT. This codes for CASSYLRSGTTGELFF. Filled out from reference TRBV11-3 and TRBJ2-2, the complete variable domain reads EAGVVQSPRYKIIEKKQPVAFWCNPISGHNTLYWYLQNLGQGPELLIRYENEEAVDDSQLPKDRFSAERLKGVDSTLKIQPAELGDSAVYLCASSYLRSGTTGELFFGEGSRLTVL.

The chain employs TRBV5-6 and TRBJ1-2; D not certain. Germline V gene sequence: CDR1 SGHDT, CDR2 YYEEEE. V shed 6 bases and J shed 3 bases, with 12 bases lying between them. This CDR3 has 13 residues. The CDR3 protein is CASTFDTDYGYTF. In DNA form, the CDR3 reads TGTGCCAGCACCTTTGACACAGACTATGGCTACACCTTC. The full variable domain, completed using reference TRBV5-6 and TRBJ1-2, is DAGVTQSPTHLIKTRGQQVTLRCSPKSGHDTVSWYQQALGQGPQFIFQYYEEEERQRGNFPDRFSGHQFPNYSSELNVNALLLGDSALYLCASTFDTDYGYTFGSGTRLTVV.

This clone was detected only once. The chain recombines TRBV19 with TRBJ2-1; 8 bases are a match to TRBD2. The CDR3 length is 11 residues. CDR1 is LNHDA, CDR2 SQIVND, per germline (reference sequence). Trimming cost V 6 bases and J 16 bases; bases outside gene matches: 8. As DNA, the CDR3 is TGTGCCAGTAGGGGTCCGGGACTAGAATTCTTC. This encodes CASRGPGLEFF. The full variable domain, its missing parts supplied by reference TRBV19 and TRBJ2-1, is DGGITQSPKYLFRKEGQNVTLSCEQNLNHDAMYWYRQDPGQGLRLIYYSQIVNDFQKGDIAEGYSVSREKKESFPLTVTSAQKNPTAFYLCASRGPGLEFFGPGTRLTVL.